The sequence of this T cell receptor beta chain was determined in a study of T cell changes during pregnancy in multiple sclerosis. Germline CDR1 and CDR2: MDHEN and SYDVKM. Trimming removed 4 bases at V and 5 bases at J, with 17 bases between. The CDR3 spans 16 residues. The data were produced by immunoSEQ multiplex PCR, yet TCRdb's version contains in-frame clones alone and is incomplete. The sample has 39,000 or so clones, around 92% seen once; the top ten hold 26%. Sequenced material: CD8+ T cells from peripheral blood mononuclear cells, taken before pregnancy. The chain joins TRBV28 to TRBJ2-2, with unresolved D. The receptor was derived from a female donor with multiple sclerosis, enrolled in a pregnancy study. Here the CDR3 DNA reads TGTGCCAGCAGTTCCCCCTTCCAGTTCGGGACCGGGGAGCTGTTTTTT. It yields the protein CASSSPFQFGTGELFF.